The 18 T cell receptor beta chains reported below all come from one sample, sequenced in a study of post-analysis software for immune sequencing data. TCR beta cDNA libraries had unique molecular identifiers. Using its own MiXCR run on the PCR reads, TCRdb lists one record per CDR3 protein. Here the sample spans around 200,000 distinct CDR3 sequences, around 30% being singletons. Points from the study as a whole: About 5 TRBV segments occurring more often in patients than controls included TRBV5-6, TRBV5-1 and TRBV20-1.

The antigens these receptors bind are not known. Input material: blood. These receptors all come from a girl between 2 and 17 years old with multiple sclerosis.

V usage is TRBV20-1 and J usage is TRBJ2-5; 10 nucleotides agree with TRBD2. The V and J ends lost 3 bases and 0 bases, in that order; junction bases with no gene match: 1. CDR1 and CDR2 from the germline V gene are DFQATT and SNEGSKA (reference sequence). The CDR3 is 14 amino acids. CDR3 sequence reads: CSARTSGYQETQYF. The CDR3 nucleotides are TGCAGTGCTAGGACTAGCGGGTACCAAGAGACCCAGTACTTC.

Comment on this clonotype: Since a much larger clone is just one base distant, this may be a read error. The chain uses TRBV6-1 and TRBJ2-5; D may be TRBD2 (6 bases). TRBJ2-1 explains the end of the DNA better; the J call may be wrong. Germline lookup yields CDR1 MNHNS and CDR2 SASEGT. There are 14 residues in the CDR3. CDR3: CASSEGAGWETQFF. The CDR3 DNA is TGTGCCAGCAGCGAAGGGGCGGGATGGGAGACCCAGTTCTTC.

On this clonotype: A read error may account for a junction end that differs from germline. The chain recombines TRBV6-5 with TRBJ2-2, with D perhaps TRBD2 (5 bases). This CDR3 has 14 residues. Germline CDR1 and CDR2: MNHEY and SVGAGI. CDR3: CASSSGSNTGERFF. DNA for the CDR3: TGTGCCAGCAGTTCCGGCTCGAACACCGGGGAGCGGTTTTTT.

This clonotype was detected ten times or more. This chain connects TRBV7-8 to TRBJ2-1; D uncertain. Trimming removed 1 base at V and 6 bases at J, with 13 bases between. The CDR3 runs 15 residues. Per germline, CDR1 SGHVS and CDR2 FQNEAQ. The CDR3 spells CASSLGGRTLNEQFF. Here the CDR3 DNA reads TGTGCCAGCAGCTTAGGCGGTCGAACTCTCAATGAGCAGTTCTTC.

This clonotype has a count of ten or more. This chain links TRBV20-1 with TRBJ2-1; D is uncertain. CDR3 length: 12 residues. V lost 4 bases to trimming and J lost 6 bases, with 10 bases between them. In germline, CDR1 is DFQATT, CDR2 SNEGSKA (reference sequence). CDR3 loop: CSAKLIVNEQFF. CDR3 bases: TGCAGTGCTAAATTGATAGTCAATGAGCAGTTCTTC.

This clonotype was detected many times. The gene calls are TRBV7-9 and TRBJ2-3; D gene unclear. The CDR3 runs to 12 residues. V lost 5 bases and J lost 5, with 8 bases in between. The germline V gene has CDR1 SEHNR and CDR2 FQNEAQ (reference sequence). The CDR3 DNA is TGTGCCAGCAGCGCCAATAGAGATACGCAGTATTTT. Protein: CASSANRDTQYF.

The chain couples TRBV7-9 to TRBJ2-5; TRBD2 is a possible D gene (6 bases). V was clipped by 5 bases and J by 11 bases, with 21 bases between them. CDR1 is SEHNR, CDR2 FQNEAQ, per germline (reference sequence). The CDR3 is 14 amino acids. The chain's CDR3 is CASSPTWGVNEQYF. In nucleotides, the CDR3 is TGTGCCAGCAGCCCTACGTGGGGGGTTAATGAGCAGTACTTC.

This clonotype was seen at least ten times. V is TRBV29-1 and J is TRBJ1-1; tentative D call: TRBD1 (6 bases). Germline-derived CDR1 and CDR2 are SQVTM and ANQGSEA. CDR3 length: 13 residues. Trimming stripped 6 bases from V and 1 base from J, with 12 bases between. The CDR3 reads CSVAQGTNTEAFF. CDR3 DNA sequence: TGCAGCGTGGCCCAGGGGACGAACACTGAAGCTTTCTTT.

The genes are TRBV4-1 and TRBJ2-5, with D tentatively TRBD2 (5 bases). Per the germline V gene, CDR1 is MGHRA and CDR2 is YSYEKL. V was pared by 4 bases and J by 3 bases, with 21 bases between. This CDR3 comprises 17 residues. This CDR3 is CASSPFWVGVREETQYF. The CDR3 nucleotides read TGCGCCAGCAGCCCTTTTTGGGTCGGGGTAAGAGAAGAGACCCAGTACTTC.

In its sample, this clonotype was seen many times. The genes are TRBV11-2 and TRBJ2-1; TRBD2 aligns across 13 bases. There are 16 residues in the CDR3. The germline CDR1 and CDR2 sequences are SGHAT and FQNNGV. J lost 8 bases, V lost 4 bases, and 8 bases had no gene match. CDR3 DNA sequence: TGTGCCAGCAGCTCCCGCGGACTAGCGGGAGTAGATGAGCAGTTCTTC. Residues: CASSSRGLAGVDEQFF.

The V call is TRBV5-8, the J call TRBJ2-2; TRBD1 matches at 8 bases. Trimming removed 4 bases from V and 4 bases from J; junction bases left unmatched: 3. Germline-derived CDR1 and CDR2 are SGHTS and YDEGEE. The CDR3 has 14 residues. The CDR3 DNA sequence: TGTGCCAGCAGCCGACAGGGGACCACCGGGGAGCTGTTTTTT. Its protein is CASSRQGTTGELFF.

This clonotype appeared a few times. V usage is TRBV7-2 and J usage is TRBJ2-7; D might be TRBD2 (6 bases). CDR1 SGHTA and CDR2 FQGNSA come from the germline V gene. Trimming took 5 bases from V and 4 from J, leaving 12 bases between them. CDR3 size: 13 residues. DNA of the CDR3: TGTGCCAGCAGCCCCCGCAGCGGGTACGAGCAGTACTTC. This gives the protein CASSPRSGYEQYF.

This clonotype was recorded at least ten times. The chain joins TRBV5-6 to TRBJ2-7, with D maybe TRBD2 (6 bases). CDR1 is SGHDT and CDR2 is YYEEEE in the germline V gene. The CDR3 totals 16 residues. Trimming cost V 1 base and J 7 bases, with 21 bases left between them. DNA for the CDR3: TGTGCCAGCAGCTTGCAGATTGGGGGACTTCGGGTGGAGCAGTACTTC. Protein: CASSLQIGGLRVEQYF.

This clonotype was counted at least ten times. This chain joins TRBV7-9 and TRBJ2-3; D is uncertain. Trimming shortened V by 3 bases and J by 0 bases, and 7 bases separated the two germline ends. CDR3 length: 14 residues. The V gene's germline CDR1 is SEHNR and CDR2 FQNEAQ (reference sequence). CDR3 in amino acids: CASSFVTSTDTQYF. CDR3 nucleotides: TGTGCCAGCAGCTTCGTGACTAGCACAGATACGCAGTATTTT.

This clonotype was found a few times. The CDR3 is CATQEGGLETQYF. CDR3 bases: TGTGCCACCCAGGAGGGGGGGCTTGAGACCCAGTACTTC. The chain joins TRBV10-3 to TRBJ2-7; tentative D call: TRBD2 (7 bases). The J call may be wrong; the DNA end is better matched by TRBJ2-5. Germline CDR1 ENHRY, CDR2 SYGVKD. The CDR3 runs to 13 residues.

This clonotype was observed at least ten times. This chain uses TRBV5-1 with TRBJ2-3; weak D call: TRBD2 (5 bases). Trimming removed 4 bases at V and 6 bases at J, with 9 bases between. Germline V CDR1 and CDR2: SGHRS, YFSETQ. The CDR3 runs 12 residues. The CDR3 protein is CASSPPGDTQYF. The CDR3 nucleotides read TGCGCCAGCAGCCCTCCGGGGGATACGCAGTATTTT.

This clonotype was recorded many times. The CDR3 nucleotides are TGCAGCGTCTTGGGGTGGCGGGGGGCCTACGAGCAGTACTTC. This encodes CSVLGWRGAYEQYF. The chain carries TRBV29-1 and TRBJ2-7, with 8 bases matching TRBD2. CDR1 and CDR2 (germline): SQVTM, ANQGSEA. V shed 6 bases, J shed 2 bases, and the junction held 9 bases outside the gene matches. There are 14 residues in the CDR3.

This clonotype was counted between two and nine times. V gene TRBV6-1 combines with J gene TRBJ2-3; 9 bases match TRBD2. Germline V lookup: CDR1 MNHNS, CDR2 SASEGT. V lost 2 bases, J lost 8 bases, and 14 bases stayed unmatched. This CDR3 contains 17 residues. The CDR3 sequence: CASSENPSGTSQATQYF. CDR3 DNA sequence: TGTGCCAGCAGTGAAAATCCTAGCGGGACCTCACAGGCTACGCAGTATTTT.